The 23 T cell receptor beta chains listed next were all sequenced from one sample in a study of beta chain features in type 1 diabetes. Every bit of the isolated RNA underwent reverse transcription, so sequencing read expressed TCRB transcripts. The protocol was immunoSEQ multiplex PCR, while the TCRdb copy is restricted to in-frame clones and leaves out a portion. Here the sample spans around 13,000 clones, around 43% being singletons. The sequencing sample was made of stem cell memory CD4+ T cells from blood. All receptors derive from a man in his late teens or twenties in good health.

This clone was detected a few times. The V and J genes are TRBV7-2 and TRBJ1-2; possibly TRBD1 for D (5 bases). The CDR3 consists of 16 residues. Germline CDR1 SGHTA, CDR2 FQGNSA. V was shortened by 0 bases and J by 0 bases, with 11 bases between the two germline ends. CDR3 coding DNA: TGTGCCAGCAGCTTAGCCGGGACTATGGCTAACTATGGCTACACCTTC. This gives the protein CASSLAGTMANYGYTF.

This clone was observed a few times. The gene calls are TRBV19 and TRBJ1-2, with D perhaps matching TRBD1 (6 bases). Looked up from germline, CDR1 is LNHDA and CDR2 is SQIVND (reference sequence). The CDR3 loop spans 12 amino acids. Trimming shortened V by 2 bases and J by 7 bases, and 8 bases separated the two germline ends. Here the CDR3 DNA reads TGTGCCAGTAGTATAACAGGGAGTGGCTACACCTTC. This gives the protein CASSITGSGYTF.

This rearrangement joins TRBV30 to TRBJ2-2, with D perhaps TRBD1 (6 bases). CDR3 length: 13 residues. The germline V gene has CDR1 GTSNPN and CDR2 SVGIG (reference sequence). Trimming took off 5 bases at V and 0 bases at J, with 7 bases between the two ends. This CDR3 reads CAWGQSNTGELFF. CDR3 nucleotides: TGTGCCTGGGGACAGTCGAACACCGGGGAGCTGTTTTTT.

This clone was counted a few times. The CDR3 protein is CASSSGGDKYEQYF. CDR3 DNA sequence: TGTGCCAGCAGCAGCGGGGGGGATAAGTACGAGCAGTACTTC. The chain recombines TRBV7-9 with TRBJ2-7, with TRBD2 matching over 10 bases. J gave up 4 bases and V 5 bases, and 5 bases lay outside the gene matches. CDR1 and CDR2 (germline): SEHNR, FQNEAQ (reference sequence). CDR3 size: 14 residues. Variable domain in full (rest from reference TRBV7-9 and TRBJ2-7): DTGVSQNPRHKITKRGQNVTFRCDPISEHNRLYWYRQTLGQGPEFLTYFQNEAQLEKSRLLSDRFSAERPKGSFSTLEIQRTEQGDSAMYLCASSSGGDKYEQYFGPGTRLTVT.

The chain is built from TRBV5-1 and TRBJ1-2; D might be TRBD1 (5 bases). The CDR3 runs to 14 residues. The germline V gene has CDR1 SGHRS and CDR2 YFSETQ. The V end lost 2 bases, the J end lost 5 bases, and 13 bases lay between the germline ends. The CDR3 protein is CASSFDSDLYGYTF. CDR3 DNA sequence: TGCGCCAGCAGCTTCGACAGCGATTTATATGGCTACACCTTC.

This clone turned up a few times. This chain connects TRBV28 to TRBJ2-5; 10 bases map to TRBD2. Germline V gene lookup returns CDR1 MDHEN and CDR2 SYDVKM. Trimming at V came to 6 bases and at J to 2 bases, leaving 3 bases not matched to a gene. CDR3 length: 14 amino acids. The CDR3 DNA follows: TGTGCCAGCAGGAGAGCGGGGGGGCAAGAGACCCAGTACTTC. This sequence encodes CASRRAGGQETQYF.

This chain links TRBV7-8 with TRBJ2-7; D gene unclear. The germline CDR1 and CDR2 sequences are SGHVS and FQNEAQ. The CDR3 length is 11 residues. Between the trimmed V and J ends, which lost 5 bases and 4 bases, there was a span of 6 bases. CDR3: CASSPLYEQYF. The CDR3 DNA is TGTGCCAGCAGCCCATTGTACGAGCAGTACTTC. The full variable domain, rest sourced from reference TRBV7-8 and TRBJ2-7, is GAGVSQSPRYKVAKRGQDVALRCDPISGHVSLFWYQQALGQGPEFLTYFQNEAQLDKSGLPSDRFFAERPEGSVSTLKIQRTQQEDSAVYLCASSPLYEQYFGPGTRLTVT.

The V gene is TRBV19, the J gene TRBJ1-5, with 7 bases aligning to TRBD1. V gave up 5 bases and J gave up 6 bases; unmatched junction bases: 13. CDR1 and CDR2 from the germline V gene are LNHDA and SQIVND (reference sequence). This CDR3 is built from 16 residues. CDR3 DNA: TGTGCCAGTAGTGGGGCAGGGGGGCGGCAGAGTCAGCCCCAGCATTTT. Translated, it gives CASSGAGGRQSQPQHF.

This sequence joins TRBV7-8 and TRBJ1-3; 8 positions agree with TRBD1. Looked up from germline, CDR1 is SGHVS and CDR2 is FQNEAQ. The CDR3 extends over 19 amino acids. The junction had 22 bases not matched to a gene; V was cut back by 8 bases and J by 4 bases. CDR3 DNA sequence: TGTGCCAGCCCTTCCGACCCTTCGGGCCCGACAGGGGTCGGAAACACCATATATTTT. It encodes CASPSDPSGPTGVGNTIYF.

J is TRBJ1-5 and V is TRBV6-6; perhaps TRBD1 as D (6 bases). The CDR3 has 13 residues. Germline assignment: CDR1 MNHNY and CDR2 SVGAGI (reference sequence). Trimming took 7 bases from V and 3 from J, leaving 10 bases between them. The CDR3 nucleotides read TGTGCCAGCACCCGGGACACCAATCAGCCCCAGCATTTT. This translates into CASTRDTNQPQHF.

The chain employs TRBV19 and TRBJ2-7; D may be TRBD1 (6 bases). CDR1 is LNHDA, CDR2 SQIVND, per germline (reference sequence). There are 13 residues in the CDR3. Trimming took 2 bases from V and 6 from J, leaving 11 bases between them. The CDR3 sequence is CASSINRVGEQYF. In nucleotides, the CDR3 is TGTGCCAGTAGTATAAACAGGGTTGGCGAGCAGTACTTC.

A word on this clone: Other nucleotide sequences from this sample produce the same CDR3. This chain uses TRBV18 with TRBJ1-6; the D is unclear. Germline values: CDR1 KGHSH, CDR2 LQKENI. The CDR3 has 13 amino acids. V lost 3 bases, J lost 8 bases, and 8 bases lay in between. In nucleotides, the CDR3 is TGTGCCAGCTCACCCGACCGGGATTCACCCCTCCACTTT. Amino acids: CASSPDRDSPLHF.

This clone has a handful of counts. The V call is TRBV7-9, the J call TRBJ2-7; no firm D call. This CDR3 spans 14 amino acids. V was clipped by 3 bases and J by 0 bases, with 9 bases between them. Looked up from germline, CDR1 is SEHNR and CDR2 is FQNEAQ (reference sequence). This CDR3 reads CASSFDSGSYEQYF. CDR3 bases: TGTGCCAGCAGCTTCGATTCGGGCTCCTACGAGCAGTACTTC.

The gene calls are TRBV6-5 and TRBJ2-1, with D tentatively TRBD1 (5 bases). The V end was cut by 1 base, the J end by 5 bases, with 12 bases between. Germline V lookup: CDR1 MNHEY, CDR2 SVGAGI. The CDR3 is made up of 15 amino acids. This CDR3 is CASSYYDSGHNEQFF. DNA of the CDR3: TGTGCCAGCAGTTACTACGACAGTGGACACAATGAGCAGTTCTTC.

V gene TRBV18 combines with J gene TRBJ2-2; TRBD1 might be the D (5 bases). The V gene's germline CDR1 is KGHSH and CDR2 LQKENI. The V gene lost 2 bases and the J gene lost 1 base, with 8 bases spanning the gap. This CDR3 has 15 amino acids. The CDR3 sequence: CASSPGAMNTGELFF. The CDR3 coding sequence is TGTGCCAGCTCACCAGGGGCGATGAACACCGGGGAGCTGTTTTTT.

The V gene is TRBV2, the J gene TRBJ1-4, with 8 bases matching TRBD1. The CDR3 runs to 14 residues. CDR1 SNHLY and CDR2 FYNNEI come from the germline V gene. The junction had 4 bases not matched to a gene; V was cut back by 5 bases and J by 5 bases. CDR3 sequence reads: CASSPRTGNEKLFF. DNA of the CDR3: TGTGCCAGCAGTCCCCGGACAGGGAATGAAAAACTGTTTTTT.

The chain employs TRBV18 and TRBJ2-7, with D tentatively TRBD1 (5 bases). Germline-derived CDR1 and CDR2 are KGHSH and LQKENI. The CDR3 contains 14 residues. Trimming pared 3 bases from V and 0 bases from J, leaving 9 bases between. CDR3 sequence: CASSPGQNSYEQYF. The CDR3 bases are TGTGCCAGCTCACCGGGGCAGAACTCCTACGAGCAGTACTTC.

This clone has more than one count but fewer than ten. Written as DNA, the CDR3 is TGTGCCAGCAACCCAGACATCAACTATGGCTACACCTTC. As protein: CASNPDINYGYTF. The chain uses TRBV6-5 and TRBJ1-2; D unclear. Looked up from germline, CDR1 is MNHEY and CDR2 is SVGAGI. V was pared by 7 bases and J by 2 bases, with 11 bases between. The CDR3 is made up of 13 amino acids.

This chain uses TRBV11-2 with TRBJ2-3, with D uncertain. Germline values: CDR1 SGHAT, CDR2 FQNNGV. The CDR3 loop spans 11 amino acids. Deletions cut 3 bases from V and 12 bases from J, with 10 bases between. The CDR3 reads CASSFPPSQYF. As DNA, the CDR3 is TGTGCCAGCAGCTTCCCCCCGTCCCAGTATTTT. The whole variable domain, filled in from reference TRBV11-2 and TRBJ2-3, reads EAGVAQSPRYKIIEKRQSVAFWCNPISGHATLYWYQQILGQGPKLLIQFQNNGVVDDSQLPKDRFSAERLKGVDSTLKIQPAKLEDSAVYLCASSFPPSQYFGPGTRLTVL.

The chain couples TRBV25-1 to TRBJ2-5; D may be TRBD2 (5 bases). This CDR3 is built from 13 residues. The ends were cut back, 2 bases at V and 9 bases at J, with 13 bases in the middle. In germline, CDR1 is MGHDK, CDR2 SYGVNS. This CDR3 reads CASSEMGSEAQYF. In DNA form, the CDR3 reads TGTGCCAGCAGTGAAATGGGGTCGGAGGCCCAGTACTTC.

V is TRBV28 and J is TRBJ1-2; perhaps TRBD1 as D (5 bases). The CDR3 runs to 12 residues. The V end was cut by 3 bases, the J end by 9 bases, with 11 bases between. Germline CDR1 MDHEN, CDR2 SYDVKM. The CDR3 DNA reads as TGTGCCAGCAGTTTTAGTCAGGGTAGCTACACCTTC. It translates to CASSFSQGSYTF.

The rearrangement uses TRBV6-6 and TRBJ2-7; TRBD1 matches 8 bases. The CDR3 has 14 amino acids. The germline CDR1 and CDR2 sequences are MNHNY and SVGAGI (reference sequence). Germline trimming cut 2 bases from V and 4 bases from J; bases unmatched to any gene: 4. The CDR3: CASSYLDRVYEQYF. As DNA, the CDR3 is TGTGCCAGCAGTTACCTGGACAGGGTATACGAGCAGTACTTC.

CDR3 residues: CASSQRTSGDTDTQYF. The CDR3 DNA reads as TGTGCCAGCTCACAGAGGACTAGCGGGGACACAGATACGCAGTATTTT. V and J are TRBV18 and TRBJ2-3; 12 positions agree with TRBD2. The CDR3 loop spans 16 amino acids. Germline trimming cut 4 bases from V and 2 bases from J; bases unmatched to any gene: 4. Germline assignment: CDR1 KGHSH and CDR2 LQKENI.